This T cell receptor beta chain came from a study of cytomegalovirus exposure and HLA in healthy donors (dated by TCRdb to about 2017). Regarding the complete study: According to a later analysis, one platform produced both the 120 validation repertoires and the 666 repertoires of the first cohort. The aim of the study was to test whether cataloging public T cell receptors could identify signatures of past pathogen exposure. Besides the first cohort of around 670 subjects, a separate validation cohort made up of 120 different subjects was used. High-throughput TCR immunosequencing, statistical association of individual TCRs with disease status, and machine learning were combined to predict cytomegalovirus infection status. Overall study outcomes, separate from this receptor: The validation cohort had no HLA typing available for a later analysis, so co-occurrence within that cohort was assessed over all 110 or so repertoires. The authors suggested that the approach could potentially be generalized to other disease states and immunological phenotypes. A later analysis found that TCRs clustered in the first cohort also tended to co-occur in the 100 to 150 validation repertoires, with just under 95% of cluster scores above 0. The classifier was reported to diagnose cytomegalovirus status with high specificity and sensitivity in both the original and validation cohorts. The study gave a list of 150 to 200 TCR beta chains associated with cytomegalovirus. Across donors, most TCR sequences were observed very rarely, whereas some public TCRs were present in many individuals. A few of the identified cytomegalovirus-associated TCR beta chains were confirmed in vitro to be specific for cytomegalovirus antigens.

This clone appeared a single time. This clone's antigen is unknown. One base away there is no much larger clone; base qualities are not given. Libraries were built with the immunoSEQ multiplex PCR assay. The authors' pipeline ran thus. To diagnose cytomegalovirus status from the catalog of TCR beta chain sequences, a statistical classification framework was built. TCRdb took over this immuneACCESS table, retaining in-frame rearrangements with V and J assigned. Such tables are incomplete; in checked studies, under half of the missing clones stem from an unresolved V gene, and the remainder is unexplained. V, J and clone size were drawn from that table, and D and trimming were deduced from the DNA. This sample is represented by about 120,000 clones; roughly 88% of them were singletons. The top ten clonotypes cover 4% to 6% of the sample. The CDR3 starts with the cysteine, ends with the phenylalanine, and has 15 residues. The CDR3 DNA has 45 bases and is translated from base 1. According to the germline V gene (reference sequence), CDR1 reads MNHNY and CDR2 reads SVGAGI. V is cut by 0 bases and J by 5 bases, and the space between the germline ends is 14 bases.

The donors belonged to the validation cohort of around 130 subjects, which was separate from the approximately 700-subject first cohort. The chain is made from TRBV6-6 and TRBJ2-7; D gene: possibly TRBD1, on 5 matching bases. The sample was PBMCs. The sequence came from a man younger than 35 in good health and CMV-seronegative. For the CDR3, the sequence is CASSYSQGRFHEQYF. The nucleotide sequence is given as TGTGCCAGCAGTTACTCGCAGGGAAGGTTCCACGAGCAGTACTTC.